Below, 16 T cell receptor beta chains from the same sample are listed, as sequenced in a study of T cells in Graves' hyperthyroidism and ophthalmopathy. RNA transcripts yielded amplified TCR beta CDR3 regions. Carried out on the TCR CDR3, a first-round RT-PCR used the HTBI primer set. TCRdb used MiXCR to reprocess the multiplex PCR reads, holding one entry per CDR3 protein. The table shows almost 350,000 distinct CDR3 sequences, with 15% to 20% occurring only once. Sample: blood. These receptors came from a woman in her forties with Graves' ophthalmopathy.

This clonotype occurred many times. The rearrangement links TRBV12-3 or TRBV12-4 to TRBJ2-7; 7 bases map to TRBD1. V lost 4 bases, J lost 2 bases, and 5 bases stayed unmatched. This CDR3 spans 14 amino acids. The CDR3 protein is CASSSLDRTYEQYF. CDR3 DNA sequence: TGTGCCAGCAGTTCCCTGGACAGGACCTACGAGCAGTACTTC.

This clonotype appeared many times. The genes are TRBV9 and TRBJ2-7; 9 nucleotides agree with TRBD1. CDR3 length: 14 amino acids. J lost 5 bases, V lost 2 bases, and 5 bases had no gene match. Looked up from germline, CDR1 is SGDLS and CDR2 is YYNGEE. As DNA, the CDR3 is TGTGCCAGCAGCGTCAACAGGGGGCAGGACGAGCAGTACTTC. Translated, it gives CASSVNRGQDEQYF.

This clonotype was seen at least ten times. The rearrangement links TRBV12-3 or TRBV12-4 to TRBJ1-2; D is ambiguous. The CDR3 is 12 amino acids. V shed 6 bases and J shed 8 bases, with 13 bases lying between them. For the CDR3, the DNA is TGTGCCAGCAGCCCCGGATCAGCGGGCTACACCTTC. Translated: CASSPGSAGYTF.

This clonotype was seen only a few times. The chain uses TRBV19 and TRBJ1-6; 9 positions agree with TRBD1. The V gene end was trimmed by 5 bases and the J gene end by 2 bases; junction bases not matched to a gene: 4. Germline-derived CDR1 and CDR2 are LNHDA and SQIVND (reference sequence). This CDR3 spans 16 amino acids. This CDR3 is CASSSRQGAYNSPLHF. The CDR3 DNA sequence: TGTGCCAGTAGTTCGAGACAGGGGGCCTATAATTCACCCCTCCACTTT.

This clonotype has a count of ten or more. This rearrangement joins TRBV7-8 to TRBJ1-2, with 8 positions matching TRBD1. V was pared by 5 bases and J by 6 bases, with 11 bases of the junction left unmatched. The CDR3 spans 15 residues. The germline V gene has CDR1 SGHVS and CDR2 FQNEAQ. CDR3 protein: CASSPLDRATNGYTF. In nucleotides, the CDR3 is TGTGCCAGCAGCCCCCTGGACAGGGCAACTAATGGCTACACCTTC.

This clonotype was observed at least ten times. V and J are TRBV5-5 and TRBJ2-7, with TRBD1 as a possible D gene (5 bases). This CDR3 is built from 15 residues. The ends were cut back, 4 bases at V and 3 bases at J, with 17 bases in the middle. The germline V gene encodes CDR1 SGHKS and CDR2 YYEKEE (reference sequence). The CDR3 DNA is TGTGCCAGCAGCCAGTCAGGGCCCACCTACTACGAGCAGTACTTC. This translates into CASSQSGPTYYEQYF. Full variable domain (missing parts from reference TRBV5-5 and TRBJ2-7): DAGVTQSPTHLIKTRGQQVTLRCSPISGHKSVSWYQQVLGQGPQFIFQYYEKEERGRGNFPDRFSARQFPNYSSELNVNALLLGDSALYLCASSQSGPTYYEQYFGPGTRLTVT.

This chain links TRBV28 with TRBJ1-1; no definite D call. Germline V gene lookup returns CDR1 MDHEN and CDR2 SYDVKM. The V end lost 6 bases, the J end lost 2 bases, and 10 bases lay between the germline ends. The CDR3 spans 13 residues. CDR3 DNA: TGTGCCAGCAGACCCGGCAGCAACACTGAAGCTTTCTTT. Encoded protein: CASRPGSNTEAFF.

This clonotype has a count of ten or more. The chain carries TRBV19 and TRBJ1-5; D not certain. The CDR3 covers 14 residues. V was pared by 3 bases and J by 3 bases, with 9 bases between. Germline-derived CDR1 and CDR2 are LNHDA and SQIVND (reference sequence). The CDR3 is CASSISQNNQPQHF. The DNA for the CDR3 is TGTGCCAGTAGTATCTCACAGAACAATCAGCCCCAGCATTTT.

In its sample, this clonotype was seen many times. The CDR3 DNA sequence: TGTGCCAGCAGTGAGTCGACAGGCCGGCAGGAGACCCAGTACTTC. Translating gives CASSESTGRQETQYF. The chain recombines TRBV6-1 with TRBJ2-5; maybe TRBD1 (6 bases). The ends were cut back, 3 bases at V and 5 bases at J, with 16 bases in the middle. CDR3 length equals 15 residues. The V gene's germline CDR1 is MNHNS and CDR2 SASEGT.

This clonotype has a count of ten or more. DNA of the CDR3: TGTGCCACCGTTCAGTATAGCAATCAGCCCCAGCATTTT. Residues: CATVQYSNQPQHF. The V and J genes are TRBV6-5 and TRBJ1-5, with D unresolved. The CDR3 length is 13 residues. V dropped 10 bases and J dropped 0 bases, with 10 bases sitting between them. Germline V gene data show CDR1 as MNHEY and CDR2 as SVGAGI.

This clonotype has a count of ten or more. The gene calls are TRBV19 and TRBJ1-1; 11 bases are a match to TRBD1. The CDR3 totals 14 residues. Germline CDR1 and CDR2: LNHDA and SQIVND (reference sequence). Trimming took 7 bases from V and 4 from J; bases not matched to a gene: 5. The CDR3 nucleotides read TGTGCCAGTATTGGACAGGGGGCGCCCACTGAAGCTTTCTTT. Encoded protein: CASIGQGAPTEAFF.

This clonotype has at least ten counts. Written as DNA, the CDR3 is TGTGCCAGCAGTCCCCGGCTCACCGCAGATACGCAGTATTTT. Protein product: CASSPRLTADTQYF. The rearrangement uses TRBV12-3 or TRBV12-4 and TRBJ2-3; D call uncertain. The CDR3 spans 14 residues. V lost 5 bases, J lost 4 bases, and 13 bases lay in between.

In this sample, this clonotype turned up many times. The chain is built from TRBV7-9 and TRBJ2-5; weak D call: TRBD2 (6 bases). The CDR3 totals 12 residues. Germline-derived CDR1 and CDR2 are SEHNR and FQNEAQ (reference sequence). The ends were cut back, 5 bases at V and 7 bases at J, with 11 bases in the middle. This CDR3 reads CASSRDWVTQYF. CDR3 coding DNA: TGTGCCAGCAGCCGGGACTGGGTGACCCAGTACTTC.

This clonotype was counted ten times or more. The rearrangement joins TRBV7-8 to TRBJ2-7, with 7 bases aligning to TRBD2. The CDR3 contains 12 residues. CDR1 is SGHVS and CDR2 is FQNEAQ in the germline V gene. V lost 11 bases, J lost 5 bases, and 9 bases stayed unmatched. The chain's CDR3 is CAGGRDLDEQYF. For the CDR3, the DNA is TGTGCCGGGGGGAGGGACCTGGACGAGCAGTACTTC.

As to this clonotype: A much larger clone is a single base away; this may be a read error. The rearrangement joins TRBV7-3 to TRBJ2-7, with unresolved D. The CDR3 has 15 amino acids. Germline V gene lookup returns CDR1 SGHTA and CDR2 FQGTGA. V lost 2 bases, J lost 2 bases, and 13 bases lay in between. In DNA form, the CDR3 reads TGTGCCAGCAGCTTATTGGGATCCGGGCCCTACGAGCAGTACGTC. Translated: CASSLLGSGPYEQYV.

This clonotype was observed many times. CDR3 nucleotides: TGTGCCAGCAGCTTAGAGAGGGGGCGCGGCTATGGGTCTGGCTACACCTTC. Encoded protein: CASSLERGRGYGSGYTF. The chain links TRBV11-2 to TRBJ1-2, with 7 bases matching TRBD1. Germline V lookup: CDR1 SGHAT, CDR2 FQNNGV. The CDR3 totals 17 residues. The J segment lost 7 bases and the V segment lost 0 bases, leaving 14 bases of the junction unmatched.